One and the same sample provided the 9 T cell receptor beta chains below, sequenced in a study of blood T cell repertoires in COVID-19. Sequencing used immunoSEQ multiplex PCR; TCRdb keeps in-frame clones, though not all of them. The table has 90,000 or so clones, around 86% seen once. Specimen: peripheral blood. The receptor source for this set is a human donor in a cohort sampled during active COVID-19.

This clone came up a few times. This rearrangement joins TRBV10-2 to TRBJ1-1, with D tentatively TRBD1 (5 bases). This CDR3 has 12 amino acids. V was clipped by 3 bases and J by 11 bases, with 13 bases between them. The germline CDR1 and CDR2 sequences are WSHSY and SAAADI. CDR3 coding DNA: TGCGCCAGCAGTGAAGAGTTCCCAGGGGCTTTCTTT. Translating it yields CASSEEFPGAFF.

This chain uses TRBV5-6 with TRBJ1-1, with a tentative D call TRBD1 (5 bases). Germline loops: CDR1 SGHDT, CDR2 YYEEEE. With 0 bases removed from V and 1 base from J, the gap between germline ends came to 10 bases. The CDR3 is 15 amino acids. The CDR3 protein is CASSLAGPSNTEAFF. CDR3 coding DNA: TGTGCCAGCAGCTTGGCAGGGCCATCGAACACTGAAGCTTTCTTT.

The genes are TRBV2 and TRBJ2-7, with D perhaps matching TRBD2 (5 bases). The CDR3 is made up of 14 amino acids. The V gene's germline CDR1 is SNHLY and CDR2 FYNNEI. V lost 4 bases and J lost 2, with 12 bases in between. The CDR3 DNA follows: TGTGCCAGCAGTGGCCCTAGCAGCCCCTACGAGCAGTACTTC. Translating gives CASSGPSSPYEQYF.

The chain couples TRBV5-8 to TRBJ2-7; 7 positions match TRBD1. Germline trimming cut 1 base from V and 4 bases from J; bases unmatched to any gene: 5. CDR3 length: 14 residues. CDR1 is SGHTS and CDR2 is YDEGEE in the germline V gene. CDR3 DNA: TGTGCCAGCAGCTTGCAACAGGGGAATTACGAGCAGTACTTC. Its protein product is CASSLQQGNYEQYF. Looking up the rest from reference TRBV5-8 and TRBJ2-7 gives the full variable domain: EAGVTQSPTHLIKTRGQQATLRCSPISGHTSVYWYQQALGLGLQFLLWYDEGEERNRGNFPPRFSGRQFPNYSSELNVNALELEDSALYLCASSLQQGNYEQYFGPGTRLTVT.

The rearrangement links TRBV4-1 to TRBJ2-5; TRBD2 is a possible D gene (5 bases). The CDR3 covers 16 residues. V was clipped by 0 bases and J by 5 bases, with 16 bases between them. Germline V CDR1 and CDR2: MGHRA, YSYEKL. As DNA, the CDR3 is TGCGCCAGCAGCCAAGATGTAATAGCGCTATTTGAGACCCAGTACTTC. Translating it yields CASSQDVIALFETQYF.

CDR3 coding DNA: TGTGCCACCAGCGATCGGGGGGTTGGGAATCAGCCCCAGCATTTT. It codes for CATSDRGVGNQPQHF. The V gene is TRBV24-1, the J gene TRBJ1-5; D is possibly TRBD1 (5 bases). From germline, CDR1 is KGHDR and CDR2 SFDVKD. The V end was cut by 7 bases, the J end by 4 bases, with 16 bases between. This CDR3 is 15 amino acids long.

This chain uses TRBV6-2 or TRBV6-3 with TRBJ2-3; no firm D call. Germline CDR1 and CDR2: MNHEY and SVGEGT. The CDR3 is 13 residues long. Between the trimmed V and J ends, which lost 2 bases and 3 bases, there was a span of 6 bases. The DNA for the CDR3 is TGTGCCAGCAGTTACGGGCAAACAGATACGCAGTATTTT. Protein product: CASSYGQTDTQYF.

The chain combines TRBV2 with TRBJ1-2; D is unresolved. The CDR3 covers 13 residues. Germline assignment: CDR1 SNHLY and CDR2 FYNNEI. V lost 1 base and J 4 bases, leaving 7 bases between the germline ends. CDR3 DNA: TGTGCCAGCAGTGAAGGAGGAGTCTATGGCTACACCTTC. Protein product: CASSEGGVYGYTF.

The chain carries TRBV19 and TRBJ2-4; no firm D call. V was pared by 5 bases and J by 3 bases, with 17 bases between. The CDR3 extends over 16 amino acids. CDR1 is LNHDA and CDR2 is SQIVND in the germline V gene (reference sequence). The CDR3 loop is CASSVIGGVFKNIQYF. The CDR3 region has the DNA TGTGCCAGTAGTGTAATCGGTGGAGTTTTCAAAAACATTCAGTACTTC.